This TCR beta chain originates from a study of blood T cell repertoires in COVID-19. About the study: There were acute and convalescent COVID-19 samples, and they came from the United States, Italy and Spain.

Across 24 US areas, participants ranged in age from roughly 18 to 95 years. Study processing details: Reference gene primer amplification gave estimated nucleated cell counts. Here immunoSEQ multiplex PCR was the method, and the copy in TCRdb shows in-frame clones only, minus some. V, J and clone size reflect that table, while D and trimming were determined from the DNA. The repertoire has 200,000 to 300,000 clones, under 90% of them found once; the top ten carry about 1.6%. This clone was observed a single time. Germline V gene sequence: CDR1 SGHRS, CDR2 YFSETQ. The CDR3 has 14 amino acids. Trimming cost V 4 bases and J 0 bases, with 10 bases left between them.

This TCR was sampled from a man aged 35 to 55 who had recovered from COVID-19. What was sequenced was PBMCs or T cells enriched from blood (not recorded which). The chain is built from TRBV5-1 and TRBJ1-2; tentatively, D is TRBD1 (5 bases). In DNA form, the CDR3 reads TGCGCCAGCAGCGTCTGGACATCTAACTATGGCTACACCTTC. This encodes CASSVWTSNYGYTF.